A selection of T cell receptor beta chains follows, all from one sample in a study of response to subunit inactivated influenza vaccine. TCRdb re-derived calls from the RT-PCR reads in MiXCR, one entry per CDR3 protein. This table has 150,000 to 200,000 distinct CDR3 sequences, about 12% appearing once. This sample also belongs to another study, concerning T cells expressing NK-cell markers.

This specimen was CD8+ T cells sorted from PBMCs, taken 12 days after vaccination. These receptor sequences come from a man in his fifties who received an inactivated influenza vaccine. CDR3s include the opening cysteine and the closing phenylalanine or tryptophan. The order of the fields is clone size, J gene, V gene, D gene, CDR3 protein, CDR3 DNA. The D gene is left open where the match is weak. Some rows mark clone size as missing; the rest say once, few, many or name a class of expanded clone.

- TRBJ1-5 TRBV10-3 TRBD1 CAINDGTGGGSNQPQHF TGTGCCATCAACGACGGGACAGGGGGCGGGAGCAATCAGCCCCAGCATTTT
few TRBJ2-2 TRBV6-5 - CASSYLGKAGELFF TGTGCCAGCAGTTATTTGGGGAAGGCCGGGGAGCTGTTTTTT
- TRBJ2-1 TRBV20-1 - CSARDPGQFF TGCAGTGCTAGAGATCCTGGGCAGTTCTTC
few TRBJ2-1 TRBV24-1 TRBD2 CATSGQTSGYNEQFF TGTGCCACCAGTGGCCAGACTAGCGGATACAATGAGCAGTTCTTC
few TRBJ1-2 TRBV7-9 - CASSLGANVNYGYTF TGTGCCAGCAGCTTAGGTGCCAACGTTAACTATGGCTACACCTTC
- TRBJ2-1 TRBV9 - CASSVVWNEQFF TGTGCCAGCAGCGTAGTCTGGAATGAGCAGTTCTTC
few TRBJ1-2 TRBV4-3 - CASSQAEGGYGYTF TGCGCCAGCAGCCAAGCTGAAGGGGGCTATGGCTACACCTTC
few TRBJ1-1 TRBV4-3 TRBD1 CASSQLGQGNTEAFF TGCGCCAGCAGCCAATTGGGACAGGGGAACACTGAAGCTTTCTTT
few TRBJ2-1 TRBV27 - CASSPDLASDEQFF TGTGCCAGCAGTCCCGACTTGGCTTCAGATGAGCAGTTCTTC
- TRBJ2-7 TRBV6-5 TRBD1 CASGDSRNEQYF TGTGCCAGCGGGGACAGCCGGAACGAGCAGTACTTC
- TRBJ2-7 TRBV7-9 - CASSSSTGKGAYEQYF TGTGCCAGCAGCTCGTCTACAGGGAAGGGCGCCTACGAGCAGTACTTC
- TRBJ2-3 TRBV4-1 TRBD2 CASSLRLAGVSTDTQYF TGCGCCAGCAGCTTACGACTAGCGGGGGTTAGCACAGATACGCAGTATTTT
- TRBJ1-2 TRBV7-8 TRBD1 CASSLTRDSYGYTF TGTGCCAGCAGCTTAACGCGGGACAGCTATGGCTACACCTTC
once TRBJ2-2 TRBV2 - CASSEIWVGAATGELFF TGTGCCAGCAGTGAAATCTGGGTAGGGGCGGCCACCGGGGAGCTGTTTTTT
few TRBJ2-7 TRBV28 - CASRDSAYEQYF TGTGCCAGCAGAGACAGTGCCTACGAGCAGTACTTC
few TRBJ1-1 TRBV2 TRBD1 CASSEGRDRDTEAFF TGTGCCAGCAGTGAAGGCCGGGACAGAGACACTGAAGCTTTCTTT
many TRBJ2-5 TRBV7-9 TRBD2 CASSFGGEETQYF TGTGCCAGCAGCTTCGGGGGGGAAGAGACCCAGTACTTC
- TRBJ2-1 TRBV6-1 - CASSAIGSSHNEQFF TGTGCCAGCAGTGCCATAGGTAGCTCCCACAATGAGCAGTTCTTC
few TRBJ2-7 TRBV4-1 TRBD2 CASSQSPSGVRIEQYF TGCGCCAGCAGCCAATCCCCTAGCGGGGTGAGGATCGAGCAGTACTTC
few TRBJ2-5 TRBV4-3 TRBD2 CASSQTQTSRLETQYF TGCGCCAGCAGCCAGACCCAGACTAGCCGGTTAGAGACCCAGTACTTC
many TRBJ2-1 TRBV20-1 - CSARFGNEQFF TGCAGTGCTAGATTCGGGAATGAGCAGTTCTTC
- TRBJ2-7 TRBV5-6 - CASSLGAGPYEQYF TGTGCCAGCAGCTTGGGTGCGGGACCCTACGAGCAGTACTTC
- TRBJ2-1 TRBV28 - CASSWGRDEQFF TGTGCCAGCAGTTGGGGGCGGGATGAGCAGTTCTTC
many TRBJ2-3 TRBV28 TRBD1 CASSPRTGSDTQYF TGTGCCAGCAGTCCGAGGACAGGGTCAGATACGCAGTATTTT
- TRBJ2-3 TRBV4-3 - CASSHNWAESTDTQYF TGCGCCAGCAGCCACAACTGGGCCGAAAGCACAGATACGCAGTATTTT
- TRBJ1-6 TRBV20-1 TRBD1 CSARDPRGNSPLHF TGCAGTGCTAGAGATCCCAGGGGGAATTCACCCCTCCACTTT
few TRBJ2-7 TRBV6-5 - CASSYSGDSYEQYF TGTGCCAGCAGTTACTCAGGGGACTCCTACGAGCAGTACTTC
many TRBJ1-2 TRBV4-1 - CASSQKWGASNYGYTF TGCGCCAGCAGCCAAAAGTGGGGGGCCTCTAACTATGGCTACACCTTC
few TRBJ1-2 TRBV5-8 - CASSSGTLHYGYTF TGTGCCAGCAGCTCCGGGACACTTCACTATGGCTACACCTTC
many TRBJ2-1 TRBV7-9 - CASSRKGWNEQFF TGTGCCAGCAGCCGAAAGGGTTGGAATGAGCAGTTCTTC
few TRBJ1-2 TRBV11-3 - CASSLAPTKNYGYTF TGTGCCAGCAGCTTAGCCCCGACAAAGAACTATGGCTACACCTTC
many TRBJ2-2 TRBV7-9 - CASSLAPRGVGTGELFF TGTGCCAGCAGCTTAGCACCCAGGGGCGTAGGCACCGGGGAGCTGTTTTTT
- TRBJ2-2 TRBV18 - CASSPGRDTGELFF TGTGCCAGCTCACCAGGCCGGGACACCGGGGAGCTGTTTTTT
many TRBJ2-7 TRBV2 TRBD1 CASNGQAYYEQYF TGTGCCAGCAACGGACAGGCCTACTACGAGCAGTACTTC
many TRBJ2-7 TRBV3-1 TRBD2 CASSASRLSGSWSEQYF TGTGCCAGCAGCGCTTCCCGTCTTAGCGGGAGTTGGTCCGAGCAGTACTTC
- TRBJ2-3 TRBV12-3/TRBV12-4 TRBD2 CASSSSGGAGDTQYF TGTGCCAGCAGTTCCAGCGGGGGGGCAGGGGATACGCAGTATTTT
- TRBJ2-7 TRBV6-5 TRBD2 CASSYSTSGSSYEQYF TGTGCCAGCAGTTACTCAACTAGCGGGAGCTCCTACGAGCAGTACTTC
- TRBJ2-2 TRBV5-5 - CASSLDPGGELFF TGTGCCAGCAGCTTAGACCCCGGCGGGGAGCTGTTTTTT
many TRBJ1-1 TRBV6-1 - CASSTGIAEAFF TGTGCCAGCAGTACGGGCATTGCTGAAGCTTTCTTT
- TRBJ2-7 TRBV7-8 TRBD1 CASSPASGQIYEQYF TGTGCCAGCAGCCCTGCCTCGGGACAGATCTACGAGCAGTACTTC
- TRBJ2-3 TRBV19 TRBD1 CASSMTGGTDTQYF TGTGCCAGTAGTATGACAGGGGGGACAGATACGCAGTATTTT
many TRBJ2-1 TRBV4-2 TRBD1 CASSQVSTGGAYNEQFF TGTGCCAGCAGCCAAGTGAGTACAGGGGGCGCTTACAATGAGCAGTTCTTC
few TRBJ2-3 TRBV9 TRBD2 CASRREGTDTQYF TGTGCCAGCAGGCGGGAGGGCACAGATACGCAGTATTTT
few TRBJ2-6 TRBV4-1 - CASRGRHPSSGANVLTF TGCGCCAGCCGGGGAAGACACCCGAGCTCTGGGGCCAACGTCCTGACTTTC
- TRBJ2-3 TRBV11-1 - CASSFPSSGFVLTDTQYF TGTGCCAGCAGCTTCCCCTCATCGGGGTTCGTCCTTACAGATACGCAGTATTTT
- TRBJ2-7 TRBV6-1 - CASSEAPRSSYEQYF TGTGCCAGCAGTGAAGCGCCTAGGAGCTCCTACGAGCAGTACTTC
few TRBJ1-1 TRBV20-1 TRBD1 CSARDGAGGEVTEAFF TGCAGTGCTAGAGATGGGGCAGGGGGCGAGGTCACTGAAGCTTTCTTT
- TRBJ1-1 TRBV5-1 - CASSLVRGANTEAFF TGCGCCAGCAGCTTGGTTCGGGGAGCGAACACTGAAGCTTTCTTT
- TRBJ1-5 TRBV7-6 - CASSLGPGNQPQHF TGTGCCAGCAGCTTAGGGCCAGGAAATCAGCCCCAGCATTTT
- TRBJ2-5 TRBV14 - CASSQDRAGQETQYF TGTGCCAGCAGCCAAGATCGGGCAGGACAAGAGACCCAGTACTTC
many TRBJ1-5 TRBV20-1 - CSARDLRHDSNQPQHF TGCAGTGCTAGAGATCTTCGCCACGATAGCAATCAGCCCCAGCATTTT
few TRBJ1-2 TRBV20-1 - CSASRYTF TGCAGTGCTAGCCGCTACACCTTC
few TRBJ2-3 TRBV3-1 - CASSQEGATDTQYF TGTGCCAGCAGCCAAGAAGGAGCTACAGATACGCAGTATTTT
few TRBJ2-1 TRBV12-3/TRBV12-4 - CASSSIIGGSSYNEQFF TGTGCCAGCAGTTCGATCATAGGGGGTAGCTCCTACAATGAGCAGTTCTTC